This T cell receptor (beta chain) was identified during a study of blood T cell repertoires in COVID-19. Overall study: Spain, Italy and the United States supplied samples that represented acute and convalescent COVID-19. PBMCs, B-cell-depleted T cells, or T cells provided the cDNA or gDNA that made up the material.

In the authors' methods: Reference gene primer amplification yielded estimated nucleated cell counts. Clones were sequenced by immunoSEQ multiplex PCR, and TCRdb holds only the in-frame ones, with some missing. From that table come the V and J calls and clone size; the DNA was used to work out D and trimming. The sample lists 50,000 to 75,000 clones; more than 85% were seen once. This clone was seen once. The CDR3 is 13 residues long. Germline V lookup: CDR1 MNHEY, CDR2 SMNVEV (reference sequence). The germline V and J ends were trimmed by 7 bases and 7 bases, with 14 bases remaining between them. This TCR derives from a man in his fifties or sixties with active COVID-19. The chain joins TRBV27 to TRBJ2-1; D is perhaps TRBD1 (6 bases). The sequenced sample was peripheral blood. Here the CDR3 reads CASTDRIGNEQFF. CDR3 nucleotide sequence: TGTGCCAGCACCGACAGGATCGGGAATGAGCAGTTCTTC.